This T cell receptor (beta chain) was sequenced in a study of blood T cell repertoires in COVID-19. Study-level information: The United States, Italy and Spain supplied acute and convalescent COVID-19 samples. T cells, B-cell-depleted T cells, or PBMCs supplied cDNA or gDNA.

Profiling relied on immunoSEQ multiplex PCR, and the TCRdb table lists in-frame clones only, not all of them. The sample holds 100,000 or so clones; approximately 84% are singletons and the top ten take approximately 15%. This CDR3 has 15 amino acids. Looked up from germline, CDR1 is SNHLY and CDR2 is FYNNEI. V was pared by 10 bases and J by 2 bases, with 18 bases between. This rearrangement joins TRBV2 to TRBJ2-1; D might be TRBD2 (6 bases). The sample consisted of peripheral blood. This clonotype was sampled from a woman aged 55 to 70 with acute or convalescent COVID-19. CDR3 sequence: CATQGDRGTYNEQFF. The DNA for the CDR3 is TGTGCCACCCAGGGAGACCGGGGGACCTACAATGAGCAGTTCTTC.